One and the same sample provided the 12 T cell receptor beta chains below, sequenced in a study of radiotherapy plus CTLA-4 blockade in lung cancer. Clones were sequenced by immunoSEQ multiplex PCR, and TCRdb holds only the in-frame ones, with some missing. The table shows about 120,000 clones, with about 83% occurring only once. Source: peripheral blood, taken from a patient treated with radiotherapy plus ipilimumab. All receptors come from a human donor with non-small cell lung cancer who had a partial response to radiotherapy plus ipilimumab.

The chain couples TRBV5-1 to TRBJ2-7; 8 nucleotides align to TRBD1. J was trimmed by 0 bases and V by 3 bases; bases with no gene match: 8. The CDR3 spans 16 residues. The germline V gene has CDR1 SGHRS and CDR2 YFSETQ. DNA for the CDR3: TGCGCCAGCAGCTCGGACGGGACAGGTAGCTCCTACGAGCAGTACTTC. This codes for CASSSDGTGSSYEQYF.

The J gene is TRBJ1-2, the V gene TRBV27, with 11 positions matching TRBD1. The CDR3 contains 17 residues. Germline V CDR1 and CDR2: MNHEY, SMNVEV (reference sequence). V dropped 5 bases and J dropped 4; count of bases not matched to a gene: 12. Here the CDR3 DNA reads TGTGCCAGCAGTCCCGGACAGGGGGCCTTTCTCTTCTATGGCTACACCTTC. Translating it yields CASSPGQGAFLFYGYTF.

This chain uses TRBV7-2 with TRBJ2-5; 11 nucleotides agree with TRBD2. The V gene end was trimmed by 3 bases and the J gene end by 2 bases; junction bases not matched to a gene: 5. Germline V gives CDR1 SGHTA, CDR2 FQGNSA. CDR3 length: 16 residues. The CDR3 is CASSFGLAGSQETQYF. The CDR3 bases are TGTGCCAGCAGCTTCGGACTAGCGGGTTCGCAAGAGACCCAGTACTTC.

The V and J genes are TRBV28 and TRBJ2-7, with D maybe TRBD1 (6 bases). CDR3 length: 13 residues. Trimming cost V 7 bases and J 9 bases, with 19 bases left between them. Germline V gene data show CDR1 as MDHEN and CDR2 as SYDVKM. The CDR3 DNA sequence: TGTGCCAGCACCCCCTGGGACACCTTTTCGCAGTACGTC. Encoded protein: CASTPWDTFSQYV.

V gene TRBV15 combines with J gene TRBJ1-1, with D maybe TRBD1 (6 bases). The CDR3 runs 15 residues. Looked up from germline, CDR1 is LNHNV and CDR2 is YYDKDF (reference sequence). Trimming cost V 3 bases and J 5 bases, with 16 bases left between them. As DNA, the CDR3 is TGTGCCACCAGCAGGGAACAGGGTTGGGGGACTGAAGCTTTCTTT. This gives the protein CATSREQGWGTEAFF. The whole variable domain, filled in from reference TRBV15 and TRBJ1-1, reads DAMVIQNPRYQVTQFGKPVTLSCSQTLNHNVMYWYQQKSSQAPKLLFHYYDKDFNNEADTPDNFQSRRPNTSFCFLDIRSPGLGDTAMYLCATSREQGWGTEAFFGQGTRLTVV.

V is TRBV19 and J is TRBJ1-1; 7 bases fit TRBD1. CDR3 length equals 19 residues. Germline assignment: CDR1 LNHDA and CDR2 SQIVND (reference sequence). The V segment lost 3 bases and the J segment 0 bases; nucleotides outside the gene matches: 16. CDR3 DNA sequence: TGTGCCAGTAGTATTCGGGTTTTTAGGGGACAGACCATGAACACTGAAGCTTTCTTT. Translation: CASSIRVFRGQTMNTEAFF.

The CDR3 sequence is CASSLAQNSGNTIYF. In DNA, the CDR3 is TGCGCCAGCAGCTTGGCACAGAACTCTGGAAACACCATATATTTT. J is TRBJ1-3 and V is TRBV5-1; no firm D call. From germline, CDR1 is SGHRS and CDR2 YFSETQ. The CDR3 totals 15 residues. V was pared by 0 bases and J by 0 bases, with 7 bases between. Looking up the rest from reference TRBV5-1 and TRBJ1-3 gives the full variable domain: KAGVTQTPRYLIKTRGQQVTLSCSPISGHRSVSWYQQTPGQGLQFLFEYFSETQRNKGNFPGRFSGRQFSNSRSEMNVSTLELGDSALYLCASSLAQNSGNTIYFGEGSWLTVV.

This clone was counted only a few times. V is TRBV10-3 and J is TRBJ2-3; 7 bases map to TRBD2. Germline values: CDR1 ENHRY, CDR2 SYGVKD. The V gene end was trimmed by 0 bases and the J gene end by 1 base; junction bases not matched to a gene: 10. This CDR3 contains 18 residues. The chain's CDR3 is CAISESVASGARTDTQYF. The DNA for the CDR3 is TGTGCCATCAGTGAGTCGGTGGCTAGCGGAGCTCGCACAGATACGCAGTATTTT.

The J gene is TRBJ1-1, the V gene TRBV2; 11 bases are a match to TRBD1. The CDR3 spans 15 residues. V shed 6 bases and J 2 bases; nucleotides not matched to a gene: 5. Germline V gene data show CDR1 as SNHLY and CDR2 as FYNNEI. In DNA, the CDR3 is TGTGCCAGCAGGGACAGGACAGGGGGCAACACTGAAGCTTTCTTT. Translated, it gives CASRDRTGGNTEAFF.

V usage is TRBV5-1 and J usage is TRBJ1-1, with 10 bases fitting TRBD1. The V gene end was trimmed by 5 bases and the J gene end by 8 bases; junction bases not matched to a gene: 9. Germline V gene lookup returns CDR1 SGHRS and CDR2 YFSETQ. This CDR3 has 14 residues. The CDR3 sequence: CASSHGGTGEEAFF. The CDR3 DNA follows: TGCGCCAGCAGTCACGGCGGGACAGGGGAAGAAGCTTTCTTT.

This chain connects TRBV5-1 to TRBJ2-5; D possibly corresponds to TRBD2 (6 bases). The CDR3 length is 16 residues. The germline V gene encodes CDR1 SGHRS and CDR2 YFSETQ. Trimming cost V 3 bases and J 5 bases, with 20 bases left between them. The CDR3 nucleotides are TGCGCCAGCAGCTCCCTGGCGGGACTTACATTGGAGACCCAGTACTTC. Encoded protein: CASSSLAGLTLETQYF.

The chain joins TRBV27 to TRBJ2-2; D unresolved. CDR1 is MNHEY, CDR2 SMNVEV, per germline (reference sequence). V was shortened by 5 bases and J by 5 bases, with 3 bases between the two germline ends. CDR3 size: 11 residues. CDR3 region: CASSLTGELFF. CDR3 in DNA: TGTGCCAGCAGTCTAACCGGGGAGCTGTTTTTT.